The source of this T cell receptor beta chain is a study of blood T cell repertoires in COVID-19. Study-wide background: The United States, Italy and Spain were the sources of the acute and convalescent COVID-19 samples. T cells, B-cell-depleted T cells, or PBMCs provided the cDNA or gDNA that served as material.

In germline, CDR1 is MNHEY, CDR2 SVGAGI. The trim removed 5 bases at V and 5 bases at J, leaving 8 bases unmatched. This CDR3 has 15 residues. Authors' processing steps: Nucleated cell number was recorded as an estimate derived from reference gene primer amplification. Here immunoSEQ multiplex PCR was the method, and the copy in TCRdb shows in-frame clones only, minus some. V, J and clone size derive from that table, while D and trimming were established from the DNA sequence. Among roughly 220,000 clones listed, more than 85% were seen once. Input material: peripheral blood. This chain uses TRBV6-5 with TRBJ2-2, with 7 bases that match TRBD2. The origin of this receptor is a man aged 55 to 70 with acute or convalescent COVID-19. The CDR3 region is CASSRTGGGTGELFF. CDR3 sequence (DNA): TGTGCCAGCAGTCGGACGGGAGGAGGGACCGGGGAGCTGTTTTTT.